Listed below are T cell receptor beta chains from one sample, sequenced in a study of shared clonotypes between healthy human individuals. Measured with immunoSEQ multiplex PCR; TCRdb has only the in-frame clones, and not every one. The sample yields about 2.2 million clones, approximately 94% seen once. Sequenced sample: naive CD8+ T cells from PBMCs. The receptor set was obtained from a man between 18 and 35 years old in good health. Some clones in this sample may be carry-over from other donors' samples. CDR3s include the opening cysteine and the closing phenylalanine or tryptophan. Each record gives: V gene, D gene, J gene, clone size, CDR3 protein, CDR3 DNA. A D gene is named only where the DNA matches it firmly. Clone size is shown for a subset of rows, as once, few, many or a class of expanded clone.

>TRBV28|.|TRBJ1-1|.
CASSLRGRTEAFF
TGTGCCAGCAGTTTAAGGGGTCGCACTGAAGCTTTCTTT
>TRBV6-6|.|TRBJ1-2|.
CASSLSDYYGYTF
TGTGCCAGCAGTTTGTCGGATTACTATGGCTACACCTTC
>TRBV7-8|TRBD2|TRBJ2-3|.
CASSLVASGRIGGSDTQYF
TGTGCCAGCAGCTTAGTGGCTAGCGGGAGGATCGGGGGCTCAGATACGCAGTATTTT
>TRBV7-9|.|TRBJ2-5|.
CASSLLGETQYF
TGTGCCAGCAGCCTTTTGGGAGAGACCCAGTACTTC
>TRBV5-1|.|TRBJ2-5|.
CASSLGSLLRLQETQYF
TGCGCCAGCAGCTTGGGCAGCCTCCTCCGCCTCCAAGAGACCCAGTACTTC
>TRBV7-7|.|TRBJ2-5|once
CASSPLPLATETQYF
TGTGCCAGCAGCCCCCTTCCCCTAGCAACAGAGACCCAGTACTTC
>TRBV6-6|TRBD1|TRBJ2-1|.
CASSSRQGLANEQFF
TGTGCCAGCAGTTCCAGACAGGGTCTAGCCAATGAGCAGTTCTTC
>TRBV11-3|TRBD1|TRBJ2-2|.
CASSVQGEVGELFF
TGTGCCAGCAGCGTACAGGGGGAGGTCGGGGAGCTGTTTTTT
>TRBV7-9|.|TRBJ1-1|.
CASTSPGNTEAFF
TGTGCCAGCACCTCTCCCGGGAACACTGAAGCTTTCTTT
>TRBV10-3|TRBD2|TRBJ2-2|.
CAISGTSGYSNTGELFF
TGTGCCATCAGTGGAACTAGCGGGTACTCGAACACCGGGGAGCTGTTTTTT
>TRBV4-3|.|TRBJ2-1|once
CASSRKKSRDIKDNEQFF
TGCGCCAGCAGCCGAAAAAAGTCGAGGGATATAAAAGACAATGAGCAGTTCTTC
>TRBV9|.|TRBJ2-7|.
CASSEGIGQNYEQYF
TGTGCCAGCAGCGAGGGGATAGGGCAAAACTACGAGCAGTACTTC
>TRBV9|.|TRBJ2-4|.
CASSAPGLKNIQYF
TGTGCCAGCAGCGCTCCGGGACTGAAAAACATTCAGTACTTC
>TRBV28|.|TRBJ2-7|.
CASSLLGFSHEQYF
TGTGCCAGCAGTTTACTAGGGTTCTCTCACGAGCAGTACTTC
>TRBV29-1|TRBD1|TRBJ1-2|.
CSVEAMGQAKYYGYTF
TGCAGCGTTGAAGCGATGGGACAGGCCAAATACTATGGCTACACCTTC
>TRBV13|TRBD2|TRBJ2-1|.
CASTPQTSGRRYNEQFF
TGTGCCAGCACCCCCCAGACTAGCGGGAGAAGGTACAATGAGCAGTTCTTC
>TRBV4-3|.|TRBJ2-7|.
CASSQGVRSYEQYF
TGCGCCAGCAGCCAAGGGGTCCGGTCCTACGAGCAGTACTTC
>TRBV7-8|.|TRBJ2-1|few
CASSHGGYEQFF
TGTGCCAGCAGCCACGGGGGATATGAGCAGTTCTTC
>TRBV29-1|.|TRBJ1-2|.
CSVEDWLQGGYTF
TGCAGCGTTGAAGACTGGCTGCAGGGAGGCTACACCTTC
>TRBV28|.|TRBJ2-7|.
CASSFAGPPYEQYF
TGTGCCAGCAGTTTCGCAGGGCCACCCTACGAGCAGTACTTC
>TRBV27|.|TRBJ1-5|.
CASSFRVGNQPQHF
TGTGCCAGCAGTTTCAGGGTGGGCAATCAGCCCCAGCATTTT
>TRBV28|.|TRBJ2-7|.
CASSRGYEQYF
TGTGCCAGCAGTCGGGGATACGAGCAGTACTTC